Listed below are T cell receptor beta chains from one sample, sequenced in a study of T-cell reconstitution after alpha-beta-depleted transplantation in children. Each CDR3 protein gets one entry after TCRdb re-called the PCR reads with MiXCR. The profile shows around 600,000 distinct CDR3 sequences, roughly a tenth of them singletons. Sequences were derived from PBMCs from the stem cell graft donor, sampled from the stem cell graft. The source is a human donor who donated a stem cell graft to a child with acute myeloid leukemia. Each CDR3 is given with its conserved first and last residue. D genes are given only for firm matches. Only some rows state a clone size, as once, few, many or a class for expanded clones.

abundance	j_gene	v_gene	d_gene	CDR3nt	CDR3aa
NA	TRBJ2-1	TRBV6-2/TRBV6-3	NA	TGTGCCAGCAGGTCACATGGGCTGTTAGATGAGCAGTTCTTC	CASRSHGLLDEQFF
many	TRBJ1-4	TRBV20-1	NA	TGCAGTGCGATAAACAGGAGTGGGAATGAAAAACTGTTTTTT	CSAINRSGNEKLFF
many	TRBJ2-7	TRBV7-2	NA	TGTGCCAGCAGCTCCTTCCTCTCTAGTGCCTACGAGCAGTACTTC	CASSSFLSSAYEQYF
few	TRBJ2-2	TRBV4-2	NA	TGTGCCAGCAGCTACGGTCGCACCGGGGAGCTGTTTTTT	CASSYGRTGELFF
many	TRBJ1-5	TRBV6-5	TRBD1	TGTGCCAGCAGCCGTCAGGGACAGGCGAATCAGCCCCAGCATTTT	CASSRQGQANQPQHF
few	TRBJ1-4	TRBV2	NA	TGTGCCAGCAGTGGCCCCGCGACTAATGAAAAACTGTTTTTT	CASSGPATNEKLFF
NA	TRBJ2-5	TRBV7-2	TRBD1	TGTGCCAGCAGCTTCTCGACAGGGGGTAGTCGTCAAGAGACCCAGTACTTC	CASSFSTGGSRQETQYF
many	TRBJ2-7	TRBV10-3	NA	TGTGCCATCAGTGAGACCTACGAGCAGTACTTC	CAISETYEQYF
NA	TRBJ1-1	TRBV4-3	NA	TGCGCCAGCAGCCAAAAGTGGGGGCACACTGAAGCTTTCTTT	CASSQKWGHTEAFF
many	TRBJ2-3	TRBV29-1	NA	TGCAGTTATTCTAGCACAGATACGCAGTATTTT	CSYSSTDTQYF
few	TRBJ2-2	TRBV20-1	NA	TGCAGTGCTAGAGAGGGATACGCGAACACCGGGGAGCTGTTTTTT	CSAREGYANTGELFF
few	TRBJ1-5	TRBV6-5	NA	TGTGCCAGCAGTTCTGGGTTGGGTCAGCCCCAGCATTTT	CASSSGLGQPQHF
many	TRBJ2-7	TRBV12-3/TRBV12-4	TRBD2	TGTGCCAGCGGATTAGCGGGAGTGAACTACGAGCAGTACTTC	CASGLAGVNYEQYF
many	TRBJ1-2	TRBV6-5	TRBD1	TGTGCCAGCAGTCCTTTACAGGGGGGATCCTCTCGGGCGTATGGCTACACCTTC	CASSPLQGGSSRAYGYTF
few	TRBJ2-1	TRBV5-1	TRBD2	TGCGCCAGCAGCCGTAGCGGGAGTGAATACAATGAGCAGTTCTTC	CASSRSGSEYNEQFF
NA	TRBJ2-2	TRBV28	TRBD1	TGTGTCACCTCCGGGACAGGGAAAACCGGGGAGCTGTTTTTT	CVTSGTGKTGELFF
few	TRBJ2-7	TRBV29-1	TRBD1	TGCAGCGTCTATTACGACCACAGGGGGAAATCCTACGAGCAGTACTTC	CSVYYDHRGKSYEQYF
many	TRBJ2-7	TRBV20-1	TRBD2	TGCAGTGCTAATGGTTTAGGTCGGACTAGCGGGAATCCCTCCTACGAGCAGTACTTC	CSANGLGRTSGNPSYEQYF
few	TRBJ2-7	TRBV7-3	NA	TGTGCCAGCAGCACCAGCTTGGGCGTCGACGAGCAGTACTTC	CASSTSLGVDEQYF
NA	TRBJ2-5	TRBV7-3	TRBD1	TGTGCCAACAGCTGGGACAGGGAAGAGACCCAGTACTTC	CANSWDREETQYF
NA	TRBJ2-5	TRBV24-1	NA	TGTGCCACCAGTGATTTCGGTCTGGGGGCAGGGTTGGAGACCCAGTACTTC	CATSDFGLGAGLETQYF
many	TRBJ1-1	TRBV20-1	NA	TGCAGTGCTAGGGCTCGAGGGGGGAACACTGAAGCTTTCTTT	CSARARGGNTEAFF
NA	TRBJ2-5	TRBV28	TRBD1	TGTGCCAGCAGTTTTTCCGGGACAGGGAAGGAGACCCAGTACTTC	CASSFSGTGKETQYF
many	TRBJ1-5	TRBV5-1	NA	TGTGCCAGCAGCTTAGGAGGTGTCAATCAGCCCCAGCATTTT	CASSLGGVNQPQHF
NA	TRBJ2-7	TRBV12-3/TRBV12-4	NA	TGTGCCAGTAAGGCGAGGGTCTCCTACGAGCAGTACTTC	CASKARVSYEQYF
NA	TRBJ1-1	TRBV6-5	NA	TGTGCCAGCAGTTACTTACAGTCGAACACTGAAGCTTTCTTT	CASSYLQSNTEAFF
few	TRBJ1-1	TRBV9	TRBD1	TGTGCCAGCAGCACCGGACAGGGGATGAAGGGAACTGAAGCTTTCTTT	CASSTGQGMKGTEAFF
many	TRBJ2-2	TRBV29-1	NA	TGCAGCGTTGAGGAGGGAAACACCGGGGAGCTGTTTTTT	CSVEEGNTGELFF
few	TRBJ2-1	TRBV18	TRBD1	TGTGCCAGCTCACCTCGACCGGGACAGCTAAACAATGAGCAGTTCTTC	CASSPRPGQLNNEQFF
few	TRBJ1-6	TRBV27	TRBD1	TGTGCCAGCAGTCCCCGGTTCGGGACAGGGGCGCCCAATAATTCACCCCTCCACTTT	CASSPRFGTGAPNNSPLHF
many	TRBJ2-1	TRBV20-1	TRBD2	TGCAGTGCTAGTCCCGGGACTAGCGGTTTCAATGAGCAGTTCTTC	CSASPGTSGFNEQFF
few	TRBJ2-1	TRBV14	NA	TGTGCCAGCAGCCAGTCGTTGGGCGACAGATGGAATGAGCAGTTCTTC	CASSQSLGDRWNEQFF
many	TRBJ1-1	TRBV29-1	NA	TGCAGCGTTGAAGACAGAGGCGTAATGAACACTGAAGCTTTCTTT	CSVEDRGVMNTEAFF
many	TRBJ2-2	TRBV7-7	NA	TGTGCTAGCAGCTTACGGCTATACACCGGGGAGCTGTTTTTT	CASSLRLYTGELFF
few	TRBJ2-3	TRBV27	NA	TGTGCCAGCAGTTACCTCCCACCGGGAGCGCAAAATACGCAGTATTTT	CASSYLPPGAQNTQYF
NA	TRBJ1-2	TRBV29-1	NA	TGCAGCGTTGACAGACAGGCCTCTAACTATGGCTACACCTTC	CSVDRQASNYGYTF
few	TRBJ2-5	TRBV12-3/TRBV12-4	NA	TGTGCCAGCAGTTTAGGTCCTGCTAAATACTTC	CASSLGPAKYF
many	TRBJ2-5	TRBV15	TRBD2	TGTGCCACCAGCAGAGATTACCCCGGCCTAGCGGAATATCAAGAGACCCAGTACTTC	CATSRDYPGLAEYQETQYF